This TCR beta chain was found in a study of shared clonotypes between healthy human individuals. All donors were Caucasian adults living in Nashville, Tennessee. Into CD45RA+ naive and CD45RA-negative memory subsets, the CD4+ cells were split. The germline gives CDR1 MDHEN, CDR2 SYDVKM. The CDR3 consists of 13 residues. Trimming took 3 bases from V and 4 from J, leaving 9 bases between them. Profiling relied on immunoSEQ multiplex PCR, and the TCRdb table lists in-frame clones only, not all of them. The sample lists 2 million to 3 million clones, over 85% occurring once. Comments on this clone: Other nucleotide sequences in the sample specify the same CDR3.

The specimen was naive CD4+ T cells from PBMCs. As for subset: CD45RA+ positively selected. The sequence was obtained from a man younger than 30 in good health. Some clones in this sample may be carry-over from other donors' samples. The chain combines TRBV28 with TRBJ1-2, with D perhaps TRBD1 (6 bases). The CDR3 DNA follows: TGTGCCAGCAGTTTTCTCAGGGGCTATGGCTACACCTTC. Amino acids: CASSFLRGYGYTF.